The 11 T cell receptor beta chains below were found in one sample sequenced in a study of T cells in Graves' hyperthyroidism and ophthalmopathy. RNA transcripts provided the source from which TCR beta CDR3 regions were amplified. HTBI primers were employed in a first-round RT-PCR of the TCR CDR3. TCRdb re-called the multiplex PCR reads with MiXCR, one entry per CDR3 protein. The sample yields hundreds of thousands of distinct CDR3 sequences, 13% to 15% seen once. Source material: blood. These receptors were obtained from a woman younger than 30 with Graves' hyperthyroidism.

The chain combines TRBV14 with TRBJ2-1; D call uncertain. CDR3 size: 16 residues. In germline, CDR1 is SGHDN, CDR2 FVKESK. V shed 1 base and J shed 3 bases, with 13 bases lying between them. The CDR3 nucleotides are TGTGCCAGCAGCCAAGTGTTTAGTGGAATCTACAATGAGCAGTTCTTC. Its translation: CASSQVFSGIYNEQFF.

This clonotype was found a few times. The chain recombines TRBV20-1 with TRBJ2-1; perhaps TRBD2 as D (6 bases). Germline CDR1 reads DFQATT; CDR2 reads SNEGSKA (reference sequence). The CDR3 extends over 17 amino acids. The V end was cut by 3 bases, the J end by 0 bases, with 18 bases between. The CDR3 here is CSASGAGTAGSYNEQFF. The CDR3 bases are TGCAGTGCTAGTGGGGCAGGGACTGCCGGCTCCTACAATGAGCAGTTCTTC.

This clonotype was recorded at least ten times. DNA for the CDR3: TGTGCCAGCAGCTTGGACAACGGTCGCAATCAGCCCCAGCATTTT. Translating it yields CASSLDNGRNQPQHF. The chain couples TRBV5-8 to TRBJ1-5; no clear D. The CDR3 has 15 residues. The germline V and J ends were trimmed by 0 bases and 2 bases, with 9 bases remaining between them. CDR1 is SGHTS, CDR2 YDEGEE, per germline.

This clonotype has only a few counts. The CDR3 is CASSERINRVEKLFF. CDR3 bases: TGTGCCAGCAGTGAAAGGATTAACAGGGTTGAAAAACTGTTTTTT. The chain links TRBV2 to TRBJ1-4, with a weak D call TRBD1 (6 bases). The V gene lost 2 bases and the J gene lost 7 bases, with 14 bases spanning the gap. CDR1 SNHLY and CDR2 FYNNEI come from the germline V gene. The CDR3 is 15 amino acids.

This sequence joins TRBV5-1 and TRBJ2-5, with 9 bases lining up with TRBD1. Per the germline V gene, CDR1 is SGHRS and CDR2 is YFSETQ. V shed 4 bases and J 5 bases; nucleotides not matched to a gene: 15. This CDR3 spans 17 amino acids. CDR3 amino acids: CASSTGQGWYPMETQYF. The CDR3 DNA follows: TGCGCCAGCAGCACCGGACAGGGGTGGTACCCGATGGAGACCCAGTACTTC.

Many counts were recorded for this clonotype. This sequence joins TRBV2 and TRBJ2-5; 7 bases match TRBD2. Germline V gene data show CDR1 as SNHLY and CDR2 as FYNNEI. This CDR3 is 13 amino acids long. V dropped 6 bases and J dropped 5; count of bases not matched to a gene: 6. The chain's CDR3 is CASRLASKETQYF. The CDR3 bases are TGTGCCAGCAGACTAGCGTCGAAGGAGACCCAGTACTTC.

This clonotype occurred many times. This chain uses TRBV24-1 with TRBJ2-3, with TRBD2 identical over 9 bases. Per the germline V gene, CDR1 is KGHDR and CDR2 is SFDVKD. The CDR3 contains 17 residues. V gave up 1 base and J gave up 3 bases; unmatched junction bases: 7. The CDR3 DNA reads TGTGCCACCAGTGATTTAGTAGCGGGAGCTCGGACAGATACGCAGTATTTT. Its protein product is CATSDLVAGARTDTQYF.

This sequence joins TRBV7-9 and TRBJ2-1; 7 bases align to TRBD1. V was pared by 5 bases and J by 4 bases, with 14 bases of the junction left unmatched. Germline values: CDR1 SEHNR, CDR2 FQNEAQ (reference sequence). The CDR3 runs to 17 residues. This chain's CDR3 is CASSTATGTALYNEQFF. The CDR3 bases are TGTGCCAGCAGCACCGCCACCGGGACAGCACTTTACAATGAGCAGTTCTTC. Supplemented by reference TRBV7-9 and TRBJ2-1, the full variable domain reads DTGVSQNPRHKITKRGQNVTFRCDPISEHNRLYWYRQTLGQGPEFLTYFQNEAQLEKSRLLSDRFSAERPKGSFSTLEIQRTEQGDSAMYLCASSTATGTALYNEQFFGPGTRLTVL.

Details on this clonotype: This may be a read error, as it is one base from a much larger clone. V and J are TRBV29-1 and TRBJ2-7; TRBD2 aligns across 14 bases. The CDR3 is made up of 19 amino acids. V lost 7 bases to trimming and J lost 7 bases; unmatched junction nucleotides: 24. In germline, CDR1 is SQVTM, CDR2 ANQGSEA. The CDR3 region has the DNA TGCAGCGCTAGCCCGGGACTAGCGGGAGATATTGGCCTGCGCAATGAGCAGTACTTC. This encodes CSASPGLAGDIGLRNEQYF.

The rearrangement joins TRBV7-9 to TRBJ1-3, with D unclear. Germline V gene lookup returns CDR1 SEHNR and CDR2 FQNEAQ (reference sequence). This CDR3 is built from 13 residues. The V end was cut by 8 bases, the J end by 2 bases, with 10 bases between. As DNA, the CDR3 is TGTGCCAGCGGTAGCGTTGCTGGAAACACCATATATTTT. It is translated as CASGSVAGNTIYF. Drawing the rest from reference TRBV7-9 and TRBJ1-3, the complete variable domain is DTGVSQNPRHKITKRGQNVTFRCDPISEHNRLYWYRQTLGQGPEFLTYFQNEAQLEKSRLLSDRFSAERPKGSFSTLEIQRTEQGDSAMYLCASGSVAGNTIYFGEGSWLTVV.

This clonotype was seen ten or more times. The CDR3 region is CASSKYTLQETQYF. The DNA of the CDR3 is TGTGCCAGCAGTAAATACACATTGCAAGAGACCCAGTACTTC. The rearrangement joins TRBV6-1 to TRBJ2-5, with unresolved D. Trimming removed 5 bases at V and 2 bases at J, with 12 bases between. CDR3 length: 14 residues. CDR1 MNHNS and CDR2 SASEGT come from the germline V gene.